These 2 T cell receptor beta chains share one sample of origin, sequenced in a study of T-cell memory formation after mild COVID-19. TCRdb reprocessed the 5' RACE reads via MiXCR and lists one record per CDR3 protein. The table shows more than 450,000 distinct CDR3 sequences, with around 17% occurring only once. Specimen: PBMCs or a T cell subset sorted from them (not recorded which). All receptors derive from an adult woman who had mild COVID-19 (a few samples of this study predate the infection). Cell type and time point are not known.

The J gene is TRBJ2-7, the V gene TRBV18; D might be TRBD1 (6 bases). Germline lookup yields CDR1 KGHSH and CDR2 LQKENI. Trimming shortened V by 0 bases and J by 3 bases, and 12 bases separated the two germline ends. The length of the CDR3 is 15 residues. The CDR3 protein is CASSPPAGEGYEQYF. The CDR3 bases are TGTGCCAGCTCACCACCAGCAGGGGAAGGCTACGAGCAGTACTTC.

The chain carries TRBV24-1 and TRBJ2-1; no firm D call. Germline V gene lookup returns CDR1 KGHDR and CDR2 SFDVKD. The ends were cut back, 1 base at V and 9 bases at J, with 6 bases in the middle. CDR3 length: 12 amino acids. In DNA, the CDR3 is TGTGCCACCAGTGATTTATGGGGTGAGCAGTTCTTC. Encoded protein: CATSDLWGEQFF.